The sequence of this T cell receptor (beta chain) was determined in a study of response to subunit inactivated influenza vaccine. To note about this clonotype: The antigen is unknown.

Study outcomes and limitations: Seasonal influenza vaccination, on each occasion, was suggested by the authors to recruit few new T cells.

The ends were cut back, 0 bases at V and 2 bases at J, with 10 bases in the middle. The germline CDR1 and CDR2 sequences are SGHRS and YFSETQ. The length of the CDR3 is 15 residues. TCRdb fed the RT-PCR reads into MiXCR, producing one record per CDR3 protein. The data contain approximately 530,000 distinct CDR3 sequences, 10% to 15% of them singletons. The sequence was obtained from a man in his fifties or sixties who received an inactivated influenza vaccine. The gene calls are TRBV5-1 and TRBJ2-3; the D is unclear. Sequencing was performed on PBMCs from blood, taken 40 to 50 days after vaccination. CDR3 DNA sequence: TGCGCCAGCAGCTTGGCCCAATCCACCACAGATACGCAGTATTTT. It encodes CASSLAQSTTDTQYF.